This TCR beta chain is from a study of patients and donors after allogeneic stem cell transplantation (dated by TCRdb to the early 2020s). CDR1 and CDR2 were assigned from the germline V gene as KGHDR and SFDVKD. Deletion took 8 bases off V and 1 base off J, with a span of 17 bases between the germline ends. The CDR3 covers 15 residues, taking in both the cysteine and the phenylalanine. Left in the record is the CDR3 DNA by itself, 45 bases read in frame from the first base. Libraries were prepared through RT-PCR. For sequencing, a NextSeq 550 was employed. Clones were called with MiXCR by TCRdb after fastp trimmed the public reads at Q25, and only in-frame beta chains were retained. Every CDR3 protein is listed once, alongside the most common genes and DNA of its rows. Recorded for this sample are approximately 410,000 distinct CDR3 sequences; 16% of them occurred a single time. Of the sample, about 7% falls within the top ten clones.

In regard to this clonotype: Its antigen is not yet known. Qualities for individual bases were not recorded, and no much larger clone is one base off.

This chain is built from TRBV24-1 and TRBJ2-7, with the D segment possibly TRBD1 or TRBD2, each aligning over 5 bases. The TCR was taken from a human donor who was either an allogeneic HSCT recipient or a stem cell or donor lymphocyte infusion donor (not recorded which). It is not recorded whose cells these are; they may come from a transplant donor. Sequencing was done on a sample of blood, either unsorted or a sorted T cell fraction (not recorded which). The DNA sequence is TGTGCCACCACTGACCCCGGGACCCATTCCTACGAGCAGTACTTC. Its product reads: CATTDPGTHSYEQYF.